The T cell receptor (beta chain) under discussion was sequenced for a study of response to subunit inactivated influenza vaccine. The germline V gene has CDR1 MGHRA and CDR2 YSYEKL. The CDR3 totals 18 residues. The V and J ends lost 4 bases and 0 bases, in that order; junction bases with no gene match: 12. Many counts were recorded for this clonotype. Its specificity is not known. Study-level results: After each seasonal influenza vaccination, few new T cells are recruited, the authors suggested.

TCRdb called the RT-PCR reads again in MiXCR, with one record for every CDR3 protein. The sample has 450,000 to 600,000 distinct CDR3 sequences, less than 8% seen once. The starting material was PBMCs from blood, obtained less than 25 months after vaccination. This chain joins TRBV4-1 and TRBJ2-7; TRBD2 matches at 10 bases. The sequence came from a man aged 50-75 years who received an inactivated influenza vaccine. The DNA for the CDR3 is TGCGCCAGCAGCCCAAGGCTAATTAGCGGGAGGTACTCCTACGAGCAGTACTTC. Amino acids: CASSPRLISGRYSYEQYF.